This T cell receptor beta chain came from a study of shared clonotypes between healthy human individuals. Study results and limitations: Generally, naive subsets came out with larger estimated richness than memory subsets.

Only CD45RO-negative cells positively selected for CCR7 counted as naive CD8 cells, so terminally differentiated effector memory CD45RA+ cells were excluded. The CDR3 loop spans 13 amino acids. The ends were cut back, 3 bases at V and 8 bases at J, with 11 bases in the middle. Germline-derived CDR1 and CDR2 are SGHVS and FNYEAQ. Remarks on this clone: Its target is unknown.

The method was immunoSEQ multiplex PCR; TCRdb's version includes in-frame clones alone and lacks a portion of them. Among 550,000 to 650,000 clones listed, approximately 96% were seen once. The TCR comes from a woman in her thirties in good health. The sample consisted of naive CD8+ T cells sorted from blood. The chain combines TRBV7-6 with TRBJ2-1; D might be TRBD1 or TRBD2, each matching 5 bases. CDR3 coding DNA: TGTGCCAGCAGCTTGGGGGTGTCAGATGAGCAGTTCTTC. Translated: CASSLGVSDEQFF. Full variable domain (remainder filled in from reference TRBV7-6 and TRBJ2-1): GAGVSQSPRYKVTKRGQDVALRCDPISGHVSLYWYRQALGQGPEFLTYFNYEAQQDKSGLPNDRFSAERPEGSISTLTIQRTEQRDSAMYRCASSLGVSDEQFFGPGTRLTVL.